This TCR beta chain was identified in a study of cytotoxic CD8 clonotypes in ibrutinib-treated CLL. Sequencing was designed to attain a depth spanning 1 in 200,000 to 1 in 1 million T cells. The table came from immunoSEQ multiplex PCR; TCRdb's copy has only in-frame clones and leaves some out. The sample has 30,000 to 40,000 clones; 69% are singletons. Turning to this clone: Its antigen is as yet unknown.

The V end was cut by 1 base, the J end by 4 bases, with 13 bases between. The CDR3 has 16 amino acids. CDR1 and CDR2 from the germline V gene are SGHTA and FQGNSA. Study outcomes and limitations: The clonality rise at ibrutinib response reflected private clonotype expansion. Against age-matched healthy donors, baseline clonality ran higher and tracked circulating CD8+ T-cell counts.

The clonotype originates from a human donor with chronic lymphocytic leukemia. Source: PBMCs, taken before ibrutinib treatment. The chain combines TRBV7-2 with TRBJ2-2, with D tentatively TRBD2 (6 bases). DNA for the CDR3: TGTGCCAGCAGCTTAGTAGCAGGACTATCCACCGGGGAGCTGTTTTTT. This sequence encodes CASSLVAGLSTGELFF.